The T cell receptor beta chain described here comes from a study of cytomegalovirus exposure and HLA in healthy donors. Study conclusions and caveats: Presence/absence analyses treated sequencing depth as roughly uniform across donors.

V was pared by 4 bases and J by 3 bases, with 18 bases between. CDR3 length equals 16 residues. Germline loops: CDR1 SGHDT, CDR2 YYEEEE. About this clone itself: Its specificity is not known.

The donors (healthy individuals) were bone marrow donors. It was with 60 Vbeta and 13 Jbeta primers that the PCR ran. TCRdb keeps only in-frame clones here, not all; method: immunoSEQ multiplex PCR. The table shows about 82,000 clones, with about 77% occurring only once. The clonotype comes from a man in his fifties in good health and CMV-seronegative. Material: PBMCs. The chain employs TRBV5-6 and TRBJ2-3; a possible D gene is TRBD2 (5 bases). The CDR3 sequence: CASSTSGNGITDTQYF. The CDR3, as DNA: TGTGCCAGCAGCACAAGCGGAAATGGTATAACAGATACGCAGTATTTT.